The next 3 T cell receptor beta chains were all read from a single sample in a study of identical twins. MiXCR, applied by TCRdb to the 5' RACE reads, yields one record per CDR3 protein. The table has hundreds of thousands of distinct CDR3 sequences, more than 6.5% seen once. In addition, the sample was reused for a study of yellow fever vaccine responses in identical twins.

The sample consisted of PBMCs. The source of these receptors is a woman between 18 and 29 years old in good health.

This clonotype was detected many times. This CDR3 reads CASSVRVGTRYNEQFF. CDR3 nucleotide sequence: TGTGCCAGCAGCGTCCGGGTGGGCACTCGATACAATGAGCAGTTCTTC. This chain joins TRBV9 and TRBJ2-1; D remains unclear. Trimming cost V 2 bases and J 4 bases, with 16 bases left between them. Germline CDR1 is SGDLS and CDR2 is YYNGEE. The CDR3 has 16 amino acids.

CDR3 amino acids: CSAKSGTIYEQYF. CDR3 sequence (DNA): TGCAGTGCTAAGAGCGGGACTATATACGAGCAGTACTTC. The chain joins TRBV20-1 to TRBJ2-7; 7 nucleotides line up with TRBD2. Germline CDR1 reads DFQATT; CDR2 reads SNEGSKA (reference sequence). V lost 4 bases, J lost 4 bases, and 7 bases stayed unmatched. This CDR3 is 13 amino acids long.

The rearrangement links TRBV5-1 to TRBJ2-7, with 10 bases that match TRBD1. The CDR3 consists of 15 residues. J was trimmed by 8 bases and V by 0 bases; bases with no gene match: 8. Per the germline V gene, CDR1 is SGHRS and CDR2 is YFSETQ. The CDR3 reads CASSLAQPGQGKQYF. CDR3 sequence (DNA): TGCGCCAGCAGCTTGGCCCAACCGGGACAGGGGAAGCAGTACTTC.